The clone carrying this T cell receptor (beta chain) occurred many times. V lost 2 bases, J lost 7 bases, and 7 bases lay in between. Looked up from germline, CDR1 is LGHDT and CDR2 is YNNKEL (reference sequence). The CDR3 sequence is 12 residues long. TCR beta CDR3 region amplification was performed from RNA transcripts. Researchers ran a first-round RT-PCR on the TCR CDR3 using the HTBI primer set. TCRdb analysed the multiplex PCR reads with MiXCR anew, one entry per CDR3 protein. The data hold some 500,000 distinct CDR3 sequences, with approximately 15% observed a single time. This sample is part of a study of T cells in Graves' hyperthyroidism and ophthalmopathy.

Sequencing was performed on blood. The chain employs TRBV3-1 and TRBJ2-3; no clear D gene. This clonotype was obtained from a woman aged 18-35 years with Graves' hyperthyroidism. The CDR3 nucleotides are TGTGCCAGCAGCCAAATCCAGAATACGCAGTATTTT. Translating gives CASSQIQNTQYF.